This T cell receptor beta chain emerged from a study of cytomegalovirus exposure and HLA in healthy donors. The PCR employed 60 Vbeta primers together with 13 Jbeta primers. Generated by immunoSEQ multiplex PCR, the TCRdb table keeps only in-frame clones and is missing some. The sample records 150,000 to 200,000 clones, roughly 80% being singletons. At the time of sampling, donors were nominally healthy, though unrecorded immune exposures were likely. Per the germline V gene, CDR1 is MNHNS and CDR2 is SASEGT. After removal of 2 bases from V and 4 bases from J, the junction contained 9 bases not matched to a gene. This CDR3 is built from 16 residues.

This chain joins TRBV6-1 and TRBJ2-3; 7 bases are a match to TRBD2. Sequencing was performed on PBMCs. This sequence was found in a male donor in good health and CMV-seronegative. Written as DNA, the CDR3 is TGTGCCAGCAGTGAACCTGGCGGGAGAGACGCAGATACGCAGTATTTT. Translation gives CASSEPGGRDADTQYF.